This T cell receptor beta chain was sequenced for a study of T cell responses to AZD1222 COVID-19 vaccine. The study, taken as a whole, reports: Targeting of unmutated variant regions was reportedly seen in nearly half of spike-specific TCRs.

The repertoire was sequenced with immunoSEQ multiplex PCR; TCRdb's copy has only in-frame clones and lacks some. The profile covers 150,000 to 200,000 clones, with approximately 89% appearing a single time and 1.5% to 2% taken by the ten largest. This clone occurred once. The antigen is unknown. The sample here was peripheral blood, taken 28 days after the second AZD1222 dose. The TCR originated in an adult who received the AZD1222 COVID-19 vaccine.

This CDR3 reads CASTEVPGGYTF. CDR3 DNA: TGTGCCAGCACCGAGGTCCCGGGGGGCTACACCTTC. The chain joins TRBV12-3 or TRBV12-4 to TRBJ1-2, with D uncertain. This CDR3 is 12 amino acids long. V shed 7 bases and J shed 8 bases, with 14 bases lying between them.